This record looks at one T cell receptor beta chain sequence and its context. Antigen: not known. TCRdb keeps only in-frame clones here, not all; method: immunoSEQ multiplex PCR. The sample holds 69,000 or so clones, roughly 94% seen once. This specimen comes from a study of T cell clonotyping in hematopoietic cell transplantation. General study results and limits: Higher Inverse Simpson Index values in graft donor and pretransplant recipient predicted broader posttransplant TCR diversity. Recipient TCR diversity dropped after transplant; expanded clonotypes rose from day 30 to 180. At the given depth, recipient repertoires were over 95% de novo clonotypes.

Sequenced: peripheral blood mononuclear cells. The sequence came from a man aged 50-60 years in good health. Some clones in this sample may be carry-over from other donors' samples.

The CDR3 region has the DNA TGTGCCAGCAGTACTTCAGGGGGCGGTGGAAACACCATATATTTT. Amino acid sequence: CASSTSGGGGNTIYF. The J gene is TRBJ1-3, the V gene TRBV6-5, with TRBD1 matching 8 bases. Germline V CDR1 and CDR2: MNHEY, SVGAGI. The CDR3 has 15 residues. The trim removed 5 bases at V and 3 bases at J, leaving 6 bases unmatched.